This entry lists 16 T cell receptor beta chains sequenced from one sample in a study of beta chain features in type 1 diabetes. Expressed TCRB transcripts were sequenced because the isolated RNA had all been reverse transcribed beforehand. Here immunoSEQ multiplex PCR was the method, and the copy in TCRdb shows in-frame clones only, minus some. The table lists 250,000 to 300,000 clones, around 7.8% of them singletons. Source material: central memory CD4+ T cells from blood. These receptors were collected from a woman younger than 30 in good health.

This clone has at least ten counts. The gene calls are TRBV18 and TRBJ1-4; D might be TRBD1 (5 bases). The length of the CDR3 is 18 residues. CDR1 and CDR2 from the germline V gene are KGHSH and LQKENI. V was cut by 6 bases and J by 0 bases, with 20 bases left in between. This chain's CDR3 is CASSLSQGYHTTNEKLFF. Written as DNA, the CDR3 is TGTGCCAGCTCGTTGTCCCAGGGCTACCACACAACTAATGAAAAACTGTTTTTT.

V is TRBV11-3 and J is TRBJ2-3; D unresolved. V lost 4 bases and J lost 0, with 20 bases in between. Looked up from germline, CDR1 is SGHNT and CDR2 is YENEEA. The CDR3 covers 18 residues. CDR3 in amino acids: CASSSRGSTWDSTDTQYF. In DNA form, the CDR3 reads TGTGCCAGCAGCTCACGAGGCAGTACCTGGGATAGCACAGATACGCAGTATTTT.

The sample holds a few counts of this clone. The chain combines TRBV30 with TRBJ2-7; TRBD1 might be the D (6 bases). This CDR3 spans 14 amino acids. Trimming pared 3 bases from V and 3 bases from J, leaving 15 bases between. Germline assignment: CDR1 GTSNPN and CDR2 SVGIG (reference sequence). For the CDR3, the DNA is TGTGCCTGGAGGCCACAGGGACGGGTCTACGAGCAGTACTTC. This sequence encodes CAWRPQGRVYEQYF.

This clone was detected a few times. The chain uses TRBV30 and TRBJ1-2; a possible D gene is TRBD1 (5 bases). Trimming shortened V by 0 bases and J by 3 bases, and 11 bases separated the two germline ends. Germline V gene lookup returns CDR1 GTSNPN and CDR2 SVGIG (reference sequence). The CDR3 sequence is 14 residues long. The CDR3 loop is CAWSVLWGDYGYTF. CDR3 in DNA: TGTGCCTGGAGTGTACTCTGGGGGGACTATGGCTACACCTTC. Drawing the rest from reference TRBV30 and TRBJ1-2, the complete variable domain is SQTIHQWPATLVQPVGSPLSLECTVEGTSNPNLYWYRQAAGRGLQLLFYSVGIGQISSEVPQNLSASRPQDRQFILSSKKLLLSDSGFYLCAWSVLWGDYGYTFGSGTRLTVV.

Written as DNA, the CDR3 is TGCGCCAGCAGCCGGACAGTCTATAGCAATCAGCCCCAGCATTTT. Protein sequence: CASSRTVYSNQPQHF. V gene TRBV4-3 combines with J gene TRBJ1-5, with D possibly TRBD1 on 6 matching bases. The CDR3 length is 15 residues. The V gene lost 4 bases and the J gene lost 0 bases, with 10 bases spanning the gap. Germline V gene data show CDR1 as LGHNA and CDR2 as YSLEER.

J is TRBJ2-1 and V is TRBV19; TRBD2 is a possible D gene (6 bases). Trimming stripped 0 bases from V and 3 bases from J, with 12 bases between. CDR1 is LNHDA and CDR2 is SQIVND in the germline V gene (reference sequence). CDR3 size: 16 residues. The CDR3 is CASSIDGGASYNEQFF. CDR3 nucleotides: TGTGCCAGTAGTATAGATGGCGGGGCGAGCTACAATGAGCAGTTCTTC.

This chain joins TRBV7-2 and TRBJ2-3; 7 bases are a match to TRBD2. After removal of 5 bases from V and 6 bases from J, the junction contained 11 bases not matched to a gene. CDR3 length: 15 amino acids. Germline values: CDR1 SGHTA, CDR2 FQGNSA. This chain's CDR3 is CASSPEPGGRDTQYF. CDR3 coding DNA: TGTGCCAGCAGCCCCGAGCCCGGGGGGAGGGATACGCAGTATTTT.

This clone appeared a few times. This chain links TRBV7-6 with TRBJ2-5; D unresolved. From germline, CDR1 is SGHVS and CDR2 FNYEAQ. The CDR3 is 12 residues long. The V gene lost 5 bases and the J gene lost 7 bases, with 11 bases spanning the gap. CDR3 amino acids: CASSPRRGTQYF. CDR3 DNA sequence: TGTGCCAGCAGCCCCCGCCGTGGGACCCAGTACTTC.

This clone was counted between two and nine times. This chain links TRBV7-6 with TRBJ1-2; D uncertain. V lost 5 bases and J 8 bases, leaving 15 bases between the germline ends. The CDR3 is made up of 13 amino acids. The germline gives CDR1 SGHVS, CDR2 FNYEAQ. The CDR3 DNA is TGTGCCAGCAGCGGACGGAAGATAGAGGGCTACACCTTC. Translation: CASSGRKIEGYTF.

This clone appeared a few times. The V gene is TRBV5-1, the J gene TRBJ2-2; 7 bases fit TRBD2. The CDR3 runs to 15 residues. V lost 0 bases, J lost 4 bases, and 3 bases stayed unmatched. Germline V gene lookup returns CDR1 SGHRS and CDR2 YFSETQ. CDR3 region: CASSLAAGVTGELFF. DNA for the CDR3: TGCGCCAGCAGCTTGGCCGCGGGAGTCACCGGGGAGCTGTTTTTT. Full variable domain (remainder filled in from reference TRBV5-1 and TRBJ2-2): KAGVTQTPRYLIKTRGQQVTLSCSPISGHRSVSWYQQTPGQGLQFLFEYFSETQRNKGNFPGRFSGRQFSNSRSEMNVSTLELGDSALYLCASSLAAGVTGELFFGEGSRLTVL.

The table lists this clone with a few counts. The rearrangement joins TRBV6-1 to TRBJ2-6, with unresolved D. The germline gives CDR1 MNHNS, CDR2 SASEGT. The V and J ends lost 6 bases and 2 bases respectively, with 5 bases between them. The CDR3 extends over 13 amino acids. CDR3 sequence: CASRGAGANVLTF. The DNA of the CDR3 is TGTGCCAGCAGGGGTGCTGGGGCCAACGTCCTGACTTTC.

The chain links TRBV6-5 to TRBJ2-7; TRBD1 agrees at 9 bases. CDR1 is MNHEY and CDR2 is SVGAGI in the germline V gene. This CDR3 spans 14 amino acids. The V segment lost 6 bases and the J segment 6 bases; nucleotides outside the gene matches: 9. The CDR3 protein is CASRPTGGIGEQYV. Written as DNA, the CDR3 is TGTGCCAGCAGGCCGACAGGGGGGATCGGCGAGCAGTACGTC.

The V and J genes are TRBV4-1 and TRBJ2-4; maybe TRBD2 (5 bases). V was trimmed by 3 bases and J by 0 bases, leaving 9 bases between them. Germline V CDR1 and CDR2: MGHRA, YSYEKL. CDR3 length: 15 residues. The CDR3 bases are TGCGCCAGCAGCCAGCCCGGACTAGCCAAAAACATTCAGTACTTC. It specifies CASSQPGLAKNIQYF.

The chain recombines TRBV2 with TRBJ1-1; 9 positions match TRBD1. V lost 4 bases and J lost 5; bases outside the gene matches: 11. Per germline, CDR1 SNHLY and CDR2 FYNNEI. The CDR3 has 16 residues. CDR3 DNA sequence: TGTGCCAGCAGTGGGGGACAGGGCGTCTCTCGAACTGAAGCTTTCTTT. Translated, it gives CASSGGQGVSRTEAFF. The full variable domain, with the rest looked up from reference TRBV2 and TRBJ1-1, is EPEVTQTPSHQVTQMGQEVILRCVPISNHLYFYWYRQILGQKVEFLVSFYNNEISEKSEIFDDQFSVERPDGSNFTLKIRSTKLEDSAMYFCASSGGQGVSRTEAFFGQGTRLTVV.

This clone was counted only a few times. The genes are TRBV14 and TRBJ2-7; D unclear. The germline V and J ends were trimmed by 1 base and 8 bases, with 9 bases remaining between them. The CDR3 sequence is 12 residues long. Germline CDR1 is SGHDN and CDR2 is FVKESK. CDR3 loop: CASSQGLQKQYF. DNA for the CDR3: TGTGCCAGCAGCCAAGGGTTGCAAAAGCAGTACTTC. Full variable domain (remainder filled in from reference TRBV14 and TRBJ2-7): EAGVTQFPSHSVIEKGQTVTLRCDPISGHDNLYWYRRVMGKEIKFLLHFVKESKQDESGMPNNRFLAERTGGTYSTLKVQPAELEDSGVYFCASSQGLQKQYFGPGTRLTVT.

The chain carries TRBV6-6 and TRBJ1-4; D unclear. The CDR3 length is 16 residues. CDR1 and CDR2 (germline): MNHNY, SVGAGI (reference sequence). V lost 2 bases and J lost 8, with 18 bases in between. This CDR3 reads CASSYPRTSSGEKLFF. Written as DNA, the CDR3 is TGTGCCAGCAGTTACCCGAGGACTTCAAGTGGGGAAAAACTGTTTTTT.